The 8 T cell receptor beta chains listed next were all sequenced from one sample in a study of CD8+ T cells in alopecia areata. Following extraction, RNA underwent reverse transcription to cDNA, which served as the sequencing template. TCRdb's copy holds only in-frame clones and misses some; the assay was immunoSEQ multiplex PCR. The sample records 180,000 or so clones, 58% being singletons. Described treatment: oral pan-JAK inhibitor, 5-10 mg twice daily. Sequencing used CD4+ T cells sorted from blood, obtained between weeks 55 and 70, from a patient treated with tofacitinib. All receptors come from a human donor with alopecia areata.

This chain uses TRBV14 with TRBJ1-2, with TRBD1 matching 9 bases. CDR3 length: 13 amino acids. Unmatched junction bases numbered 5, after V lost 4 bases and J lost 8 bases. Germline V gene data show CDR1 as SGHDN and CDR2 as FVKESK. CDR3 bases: TGTGCCAGCAGCCCAAGACAGGGGGAGGGCTACACCTTC. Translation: CASSPRQGEGYTF. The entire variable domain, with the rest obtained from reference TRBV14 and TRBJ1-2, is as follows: EAGVTQFPSHSVIEKGQTVTLRCDPISGHDNLYWYRRVMGKEIKFLLHFVKESKQDESGMPNNRFLAERTGGTYSTLKVQPAELEDSGVYFCASSPRQGEGYTFGSGTRLTVV.

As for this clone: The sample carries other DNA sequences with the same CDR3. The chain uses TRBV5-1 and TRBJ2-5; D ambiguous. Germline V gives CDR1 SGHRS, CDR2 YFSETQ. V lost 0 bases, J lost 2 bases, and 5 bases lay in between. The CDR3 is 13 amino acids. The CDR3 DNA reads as TGCGCCAGCAGCTTGGGAACGCAAGAGACCCAGTACTTC. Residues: CASSLGTQETQYF.

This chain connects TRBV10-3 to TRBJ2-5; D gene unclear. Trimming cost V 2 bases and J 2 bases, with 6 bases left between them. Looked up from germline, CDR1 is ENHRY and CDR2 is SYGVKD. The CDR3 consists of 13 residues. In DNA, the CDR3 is TGTGCCATCAGTGAGAAAAGGCAAGAGACCCAGTACTTC. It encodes CAISEKRQETQYF.

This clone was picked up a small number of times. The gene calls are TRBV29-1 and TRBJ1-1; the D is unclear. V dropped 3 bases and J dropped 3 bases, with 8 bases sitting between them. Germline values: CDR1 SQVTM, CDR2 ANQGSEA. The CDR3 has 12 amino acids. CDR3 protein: CSVDLSHTEAFF. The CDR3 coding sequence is TGCAGCGTTGATTTGTCGCACACTGAAGCTTTCTTT.

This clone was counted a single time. CDR3 in DNA: TGTGCCAGCAGTCAACCCGGGAAGATCTACGAGCAGTACTTC. Protein product: CASSQPGKIYEQYF. The chain is built from TRBV6-5 and TRBJ2-7, with D possibly TRBD2 on 5 matching bases. Germline V lookup: CDR1 MNHEY, CDR2 SVGAGI. The CDR3 consists of 14 residues. V lost 5 bases to trimming and J lost 3 bases, with 14 bases between them.

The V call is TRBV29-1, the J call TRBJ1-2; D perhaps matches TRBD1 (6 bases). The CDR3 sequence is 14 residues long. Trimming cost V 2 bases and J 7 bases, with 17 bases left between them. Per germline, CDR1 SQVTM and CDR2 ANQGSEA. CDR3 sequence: CSVENAAGAGGYTF. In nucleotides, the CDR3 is TGCAGCGTTGAAAATGCGGCAGGGGCTGGTGGCTACACCTTC.

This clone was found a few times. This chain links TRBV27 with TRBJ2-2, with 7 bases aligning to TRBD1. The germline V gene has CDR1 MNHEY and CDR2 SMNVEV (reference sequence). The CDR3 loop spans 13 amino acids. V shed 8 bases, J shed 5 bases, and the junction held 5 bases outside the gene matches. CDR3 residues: CASSTTGTGELFF. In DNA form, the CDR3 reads TGTGCCAGCTCCACGACAGGGACCGGGGAGCTGTTTTTT.

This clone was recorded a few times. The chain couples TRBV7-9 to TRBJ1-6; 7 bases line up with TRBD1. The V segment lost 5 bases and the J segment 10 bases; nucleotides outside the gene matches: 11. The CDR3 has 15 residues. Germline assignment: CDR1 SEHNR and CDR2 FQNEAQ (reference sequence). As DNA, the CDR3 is TGTGCCAGCAGCAGCCTAAATTCAGGGGGATCACCCCTCCACTTT. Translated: CASSSLNSGGSPLHF.